The 11 T cell receptor beta chains in this list originate from one sample, sequenced in a study of immune evolution from preneoplasia to lung adenocarcinoma (dated by TCRdb to the early 2020s). The method was the immunoSEQ multiplex PCR assay. Not all clones reach the TCRdb copy of this immuneACCESS table, which keeps in-frame sequences only. Checked studies attribute under half of the gap to unresolved V genes and leave the rest unexplained. The table for this sample lists roughly 40,000 clones; around 80% of them were counted only once. The ten largest clones take up less than 6% of the sample. Input material: FFPE invasive lung adenocarcinoma tissue. In light of the paper, this sample's cell subset or site label describes: frankly invasive lung adenocarcinoma (ADC). The origin of the receptors is a person in their 60s with lung adenocarcinoma.

The chain combines TRBV27 with TRBJ1-5; TRBD1 aligns across 10 bases. CDR3 length equals 15 residues. V shed 6 bases, J shed 4 bases, and the junction held 6 bases outside the gene matches. The V gene's germline CDR1 is MNHEY and CDR2 SMNVEV (reference sequence). The DNA for the CDR3 is TGTGCCAGCAGGATCGGGACAGGGGTGAATCAGCCCCAGCATTTT. Translation: CASRIGTGVNQPQHF.

The CDR3 spells CASSPQTGNQPQHF. In nucleotides, the CDR3 is TGTGCCAGCAGCCCCCAAACAGGGAATCAGCCCCAGCATTTT. The chain uses TRBV7-2 and TRBJ1-5; D perhaps matches TRBD1 (6 bases). Trimming stripped 5 bases from V and 4 bases from J, with 12 bases between. Germline V gene lookup returns CDR1 SGHTA and CDR2 FQGNSA. The CDR3 sequence is 14 residues long. The full variable domain, its missing parts supplied by reference TRBV7-2 and TRBJ1-5, is GAGVSQSPSNKVTEKGKDVELRCDPISGHTALYWYRQSLGQGLEFLIYFQGNSAPDKSGLPSDRFSAERTGGSVSTLTIQRTQQEDSAVYLCASSPQTGNQPQHFGDGTRLSIL.

This chain connects TRBV6-1 to TRBJ2-1; D perhaps matches TRBD2 (5 bases). Germline-derived CDR1 and CDR2 are MNHNS and SASEGT. This CDR3 contains 15 residues. V was clipped by 5 bases and J by 3 bases, with 14 bases between them. The CDR3 DNA sequence: TGTGCCAGCAGTCGAGAGGGCCCTCGCTACAATGAGCAGTTCTTC. Its protein is CASSREGPRYNEQFF.

This chain connects TRBV11-2 to TRBJ1-4; D unresolved. Germline V gene lookup returns CDR1 SGHAT and CDR2 FQNNGV. This CDR3 contains 12 residues. The V gene lost 1 base and the J gene lost 4 bases, with 1 base spanning the gap. In nucleotides, the CDR3 is TGTGCCAGCAGCTTAGTTAATGAAAAACTGTTTTTT. This sequence encodes CASSLVNEKLFF.

The CDR3 region is CASRMFHEQFF. The CDR3 nucleotides read TGTGCCAGCAGGATGTTTCATGAGCAGTTCTTC. The chain links TRBV27 to TRBJ2-1; D call uncertain. The germline gives CDR1 MNHEY, CDR2 SMNVEV (reference sequence). This CDR3 has 11 amino acids. The ends were cut back, 6 bases at V and 8 bases at J, with 8 bases in the middle.

This chain connects TRBV5-6 to TRBJ2-1, with D possibly matching TRBD2 (5 bases). This CDR3 comprises 13 residues. Trimming took off 0 bases at V and 7 bases at J, with 8 bases between the two ends. Per germline, CDR1 SGHDT and CDR2 YYEEEE. The CDR3 nucleotides are TGTGCCAGCAGCTTGGAGGACTCTAATGAGCAGTTCTTC. It specifies CASSLEDSNEQFF.

This clone was counted once. The V gene is TRBV18, the J gene TRBJ1-1; D remains unclear. Per germline, CDR1 KGHSH and CDR2 LQKENI. The length of the CDR3 is 13 residues. Trimming stripped 4 bases from V and 0 bases from J, with 6 bases between. The CDR3 bases are TGTGCCAGCTCACACGACCTGAACACTGAAGCTTTCTTT. Translated, it gives CASSHDLNTEAFF.

There are a few counts of this clone. V usage is TRBV2 and J usage is TRBJ2-6, with a possible D match to TRBD1 (6 bases). CDR3 length: 16 residues. V was clipped by 6 bases and J by 1 base, with 13 bases between them. Germline V lookup: CDR1 SNHLY, CDR2 FYNNEI. CDR3 DNA: TGTGCCAGCAGACCAGGGGTGGGATCTGGGGCCAACGTCCTGACTTTC. Translated, it gives CASRPGVGSGANVLTF.

The J gene is TRBJ1-1, the V gene TRBV28, with D possibly being TRBD1 (5 bases). Trimming removed 7 bases at V and 11 bases at J, with 23 bases between. CDR3 length equals 14 residues. Looked up from germline, CDR1 is MDHEN and CDR2 is SYDVKM. The CDR3 region has the DNA TGTGCCAGCATTCGGGGGGGACCGTTTTTGTTGGCTTTCTTT. It codes for CASIRGGPFLLAFF. Combining the CDR3 with reference TRBV28 and TRBJ1-1 gives the whole variable domain DVKVTQSSRYLVKRTGEKVFLECVQDMDHENMFWYRQDPGLGLRLIYFSYDVKMKEKGDIPEGYSVSREKKERFSLILESASTNQTSMYLCASIRGGPFLLAFFGQGTRLTVV.

This clone was recorded a few times. V and J are TRBV28 and TRBJ2-1; 9 nucleotides match TRBD2. V dropped 8 bases and J dropped 3; count of bases not matched to a gene: 8. This CDR3 contains 15 residues. Germline V CDR1 and CDR2: MDHEN, SYDVKM. CDR3 amino acids: CASLRAGGGYNEQFF. The CDR3 DNA reads TGTGCCAGCCTCCGCGCGGGAGGGGGCTACAATGAGCAGTTCTTC.

The J gene is TRBJ2-3, the V gene TRBV28; TRBD2 matches 9 bases. This CDR3 contains 16 residues. Germline values: CDR1 MDHEN, CDR2 SYDVKM. The trim removed 7 bases at V and 5 bases at J, leaving 13 bases unmatched. The CDR3 region has the DNA TGTGCCAGCAACTCAAGGCTAGCGGGAAGAGGAGATACGCAGTATTTT. This encodes CASNSRLAGRGDTQYF. Variable domain in full (rest from reference TRBV28 and TRBJ2-3): DVKVTQSSRYLVKRTGEKVFLECVQDMDHENMFWYRQDPGLGLRLIYFSYDVKMKEKGDIPEGYSVSREKKERFSLILESASTNQTSMYLCASNSRLAGRGDTQYFGPGTRLTVL.